This T cell receptor (beta chain) originates from a study of cytomegalovirus exposure and HLA in healthy donors. Background on the study: Later, an analysis reported that the 95 to 150 validation repertoires had used the same platform as the approximately 630 first-cohort repertoires. General study points: Accounts indicate the classifier identified cytomegalovirus status with strong specificity and sensitivity.

Profiling relied on immunoSEQ multiplex PCR, and the TCRdb table lists in-frame clones only, not all of them. The table has about 150,000 clones, less than 90% seen once. To note about this clone: As yet, its antigen is unknown.

CDR3 size: 14 residues. Germline CDR1 reads GTSNPN; CDR2 reads SVGIG (reference sequence). V lost 1 base to trimming and J lost 7 bases; unmatched junction nucleotides: 6. V usage is TRBV30 and J usage is TRBJ2-1; 8 bases are a match to TRBD2. This receptor was taken from a woman under 30 in good health and CMV-seropositive. The sample was PBMCs. This chain's CDR3 is CAWSGGLVGNEQFF. As DNA, the CDR3 is TGTGCCTGGAGTGGGGGACTAGTAGGGAATGAGCAGTTCTTC.